The 32 T cell receptor beta chains reported below all come from one sample, sequenced in a study of blood T cell repertoires in COVID-19. Repertoires were generated with immunoSEQ multiplex PCR, while TCRdb's copy carries only in-frame clones and drops some. The sample holds 200,000 to 300,000 clones, more than 85% seen once. The sample comprised PBMCs or T cells enriched from blood (not recorded which). The receptor source for this set is a middle-aged man who had recovered from COVID-19.

The chain recombines TRBV6-1 with TRBJ1-2, with 7 bases fitting TRBD1. The CDR3 is made up of 13 amino acids. Germline V lookup: CDR1 MNHNS, CDR2 SASEGT. Trimming took 3 bases from V and 4 from J; bases not matched to a gene: 2. The CDR3 spells CASSDRGFYGYTF. In DNA, the CDR3 is TGTGCCAGCAGTGACAGGGGGTTCTATGGCTACACCTTC.

The chain uses TRBV9 and TRBJ1-1, with 7 nucleotides matching TRBD1. The CDR3 has 14 residues. Germline CDR1 and CDR2: SGDLS and YYNGEE. J was trimmed by 4 bases and V by 0 bases; bases with no gene match: 3. The CDR3 coding sequence is TGTGCCAGCAGCGTAGGTACAGGGGCCACTGAAGCTTTCTTT. It yields the protein CASSVGTGATEAFF.

J is TRBJ1-3 and V is TRBV6-5, with a possible D match to TRBD1 (6 bases). The CDR3 consists of 15 residues. CDR1 and CDR2 from the germline V gene are MNHEY and SVGAGI. With 0 bases removed from V and 4 bases from J, the gap between germline ends came to 10 bases. In DNA, the CDR3 is TGTGCCAGCAGTTACTCGACAGGCCTAGGAAACACCATATATTTT. It encodes CASSYSTGLGNTIYF.

The chain recombines TRBV5-1 with TRBJ2-1, with D possibly matching TRBD2 (6 bases). Germline CDR1 is SGHRS and CDR2 is YFSETQ. Trimming removed 5 bases at V and 6 bases at J, with 15 bases between. This CDR3 spans 14 amino acids. CDR3 sequence: CASSPGGTPNEQFF. In DNA, the CDR3 is TGCGCCAGCAGTCCCGGGGGTACACCCAATGAGCAGTTCTTC.

The gene calls are TRBV19 and TRBJ2-6, with 9 bases identical to TRBD1. CDR3 length: 15 amino acids. J was trimmed by 0 bases and V by 8 bases; bases with no gene match: 2. Germline assignment: CDR1 LNHDA and CDR2 SQIVND (reference sequence). The CDR3 is CASLDRGSGANVLTF. The CDR3 coding sequence is TGTGCCAGTCTGGACAGGGGCTCTGGGGCCAACGTCCTGACTTTC.

The rearrangement uses TRBV4-1 and TRBJ2-1; D possibly corresponds to TRBD2 (5 bases). Germline lookup yields CDR1 MGHRA and CDR2 YSYEKL. V lost 6 bases, J lost 8 bases, and 8 bases lay in between. The CDR3 sequence is 11 residues long. CDR3 region: CASSIGDEQFF. CDR3 sequence (DNA): TGCGCCAGCAGTATCGGGGATGAGCAGTTCTTC.

V and J are TRBV11-2 and TRBJ2-3, with D maybe TRBD2 (7 bases). The CDR3 covers 15 residues. The germline V and J ends were trimmed by 5 bases and 7 bases, with 19 bases remaining between them. CDR1 SGHAT and CDR2 FQNNGV come from the germline V gene. The CDR3 sequence is CASSRGGGPSNTQYF. CDR3 DNA: TGTGCCAGCAGCAGAGGGGGAGGGCCTTCAAATACGCAGTATTTT.

This clone has just one count. The V call is TRBV9, the J call TRBJ1-5; 7 bases agree with TRBD1. Per the germline V gene, CDR1 is SGDLS and CDR2 is YYNGEE. The CDR3 consists of 15 residues. V trimming: 4 bases; J trimming: 0 bases; junction bases outside the gene matches: 4. The chain's CDR3 is CASSKGQNSNQPQHF. CDR3 nucleotides: TGTGCCAGCAGCAAGGGACAGAATAGCAATCAGCCCCAGCATTTT.

This clone was detected once. The chain recombines TRBV3-1 (or the pseudogene TRBV3-2) with TRBJ2-3; 8 bases agree with TRBD2. The V segment lost 4 bases and the J segment 2 bases; nucleotides outside the gene matches: 2. This CDR3 is 14 amino acids long. Germline loops: CDR1 LGHDT, CDR2 YNNKEL (reference sequence). In nucleotides, the CDR3 is TGTGCCAGCAGCCGAGCGGGGGTCACAGATACGCAGTATTTT. Translating gives CASSRAGVTDTQYF.

The chain uses TRBV5-1 and TRBJ1-5, with D perhaps matching TRBD1 (5 bases). CDR1 and CDR2 (germline): SGHRS, YFSETQ. V lost 2 bases and J lost 6, with 18 bases in between. The CDR3 consists of 16 residues. The DNA of the CDR3 is TGCGCCAGCAGCTTCCCATCGGGCAGGGAACGTCAGCCCCAGCATTTT. Its translation: CASSFPSGRERQPQHF.

This clone has more than one count but fewer than ten. The chain is built from TRBV7-2 and TRBJ2-1; 13 positions agree with TRBD2. Germline CDR1 and CDR2: SGHTA and FQGNSA. This CDR3 comprises 18 residues. The V segment lost 6 bases and the J segment 6 bases; nucleotides outside the gene matches: 14. CDR3 bases: TGTGCCAGCAGGCTGGTTTCATCGGGACTAGCGGGACGCAATGAGCAGTTCTTC. Its translation is CASRLVSSGLAGRNEQFF. Complete variable domain (other parts from reference TRBV7-2 and TRBJ2-1): GAGVSQSPSNKVTEKGKDVELRCDPISGHTALYWYRQSLGQGLEFLIYFQGNSAPDKSGLPSDRFSAERTGGSVSTLTIQRTQQEDSAVYLCASRLVSSGLAGRNEQFFGPGTRLTVL.

The chain links TRBV7-8 to TRBJ2-1, with TRBD2 matching 12 bases. CDR3 length equals 15 residues. Germline V CDR1 and CDR2: SGHVS, FQNEAQ. The V and J ends lost 5 bases and 7 bases, in that order; junction bases with no gene match: 6. The CDR3 reads CASSPTSGSINEQFF. In DNA, the CDR3 is TGTGCCAGCAGCCCGACTAGCGGGAGTATAAATGAGCAGTTCTTC.

This clone came up once. This chain connects TRBV25-1 to TRBJ2-7; 8 positions agree with TRBD2. V gave up 2 bases and J gave up 5 bases; unmatched junction bases: 5. There are 14 residues in the CDR3. Germline V lookup: CDR1 MGHDK, CDR2 SYGVNS. Written as DNA, the CDR3 is TGTGCCAGCAGTGAACTAGCGGGCAAAAACGAGCAGTACTTC. It encodes CASSELAGKNEQYF.

This clone was counted a single time. The DNA for the CDR3 is TGTGCCAGCAGCATCGGGACAGGAGTCTCCTATAATTCACCCCTCCACTTT. Translating gives CASSIGTGVSYNSPLHF. The chain couples TRBV9 to TRBJ1-6; 8 positions agree with TRBD1. The CDR3 consists of 17 residues. Germline values: CDR1 SGDLS, CDR2 YYNGEE. After removal of 4 bases from V and 0 bases from J, the junction contained 6 bases not matched to a gene.

The gene calls are TRBV9 and TRBJ1-2, with 8 bases that match TRBD1. The CDR3 spans 16 residues. Germline V gene lookup returns CDR1 SGDLS and CDR2 YYNGEE. Trimming took 2 bases from V and 6 from J; bases not matched to a gene: 12. CDR3 in DNA: TGTGCCAGCAGCGTCCAATCGAAGGACAGGGTGCATGGCTACACCTTC. Protein sequence: CASSVQSKDRVHGYTF.

The V and J genes are TRBV3-1 (or the pseudogene TRBV3-2) and TRBJ1-1, with 7 positions matching TRBD1. CDR1 and CDR2 (germline): LGHDT, YNNKEL (reference sequence). Losses at the gene ends were 4 bases for V and 0 bases for J; bases not matched to a gene: 8. The CDR3 runs to 16 residues. As DNA, the CDR3 is TGTGCCAGCAGCCGAGGGACAGCTCCGGTGAACACTGAAGCTTTCTTT. Translation gives CASSRGTAPVNTEAFF.

This chain joins TRBV5-1 and TRBJ2-3; D remains ambiguous. CDR1 and CDR2 (germline): SGHRS, YFSETQ. The CDR3 spans 15 residues. Deletions cut 0 bases from V and 4 bases from J, with 12 bases between. The CDR3 protein is CASSLDTLAADTQYF. As DNA, the CDR3 is TGCGCCAGCAGCTTGGATACCTTAGCAGCAGATACGCAGTATTTT.

In DNA form, the CDR3 reads TGTGCCAGCAGCACCGGGACAGGCTTTTCACCCCTCCACTTT. Protein product: CASSTGTGFSPLHF. The rearrangement joins TRBV5-6 to TRBJ1-6; 8 bases agree with TRBD1. Germline assignment: CDR1 SGHDT and CDR2 YYEEEE. J lost 9 bases, V lost 4 bases, and 6 bases had no gene match. The CDR3 has 14 residues.

The chain carries TRBV9 and TRBJ1-4; D unresolved. Germline V lookup: CDR1 SGDLS, CDR2 YYNGEE. The CDR3 is 13 amino acids. V lost 0 bases to trimming and J lost 6 bases, with 6 bases between them. This CDR3 reads CASSVEADEKLFF. DNA of the CDR3: TGTGCCAGCAGCGTAGAGGCGGATGAAAAACTGTTTTTT.

This chain joins TRBV18 and TRBJ2-2; perhaps TRBD1 as D (5 bases). CDR3 size: 16 residues. V lost 0 bases and J lost 2, with 10 bases in between. The germline gives CDR1 KGHSH, CDR2 LQKENI. The CDR3 protein is CASSPPVTVNTGELFF. The CDR3, as DNA: TGTGCCAGCTCACCACCAGTGACAGTTAACACCGGGGAGCTGTTTTTT.

The J gene is TRBJ2-1, the V gene TRBV19; 13 nucleotides line up with TRBD2. The CDR3 contains 18 residues. V gave up 5 bases and J gave up 7 bases; unmatched junction bases: 14. The V gene's germline CDR1 is LNHDA and CDR2 SQIVND (reference sequence). The CDR3: CASSPRTSGRAGGNEQFF. As DNA, the CDR3 is TGTGCCAGTAGTCCCCGCACTAGCGGGAGGGCCGGGGGGAATGAGCAGTTCTTC.

The V and J genes are TRBV19 and TRBJ2-1, with TRBD2 as a possible D gene (6 bases). CDR1 is LNHDA and CDR2 is SQIVND in the germline V gene (reference sequence). The V gene lost 3 bases and the J gene lost 2 bases, with 17 bases spanning the gap. The CDR3 runs to 17 residues. CDR3 sequence: CASSIRGGGSTYNEQFF. In nucleotides, the CDR3 is TGTGCCAGTAGTATCCGAGGAGGAGGGTCCACCTACAATGAGCAGTTCTTC.

The chain employs TRBV7-2 and TRBJ1-2; 9 bases match TRBD1. The junction had 9 bases not matched to a gene; V was cut back by 2 bases and J by 8 bases. This CDR3 comprises 15 residues. The germline V gene has CDR1 SGHTA and CDR2 FQGNSA. CDR3 sequence reads: CASSLTGTGNEGYTF. The CDR3 DNA reads TGTGCCAGCAGCTTAACGGGGACAGGGAATGAAGGCTACACCTTC.

The rearrangement uses TRBV4-1 and TRBJ1-2, with D hard to call. The V and J ends lost 0 bases and 5 bases respectively, with 22 bases between them. Germline-derived CDR1 and CDR2 are MGHRA and YSYEKL. The CDR3 has 18 residues. The CDR3 here is CASSQDPGGLRFEYGYTF. In DNA, the CDR3 is TGCGCCAGCAGCCAAGATCCCGGAGGCTTGAGGTTTGAATATGGCTACACCTTC.

V and J are TRBV2 and TRBJ2-1, with D perhaps TRBD2 (7 bases). The germline gives CDR1 SNHLY, CDR2 FYNNEI. V shed 6 bases and J shed 9 bases, with 15 bases lying between them. The CDR3 runs 13 residues. This CDR3 reads CASRTGGPGEQFF. The CDR3 bases are TGTGCCAGCAGGACGGGGGGCCCCGGTGAGCAGTTCTTC.

The chain joins TRBV9 to TRBJ2-5; D is ambiguous. The CDR3 runs to 11 residues. V lost 6 bases, J lost 4 bases, and 7 bases lay in between. Germline V gene sequence: CDR1 SGDLS, CDR2 YYNGEE. The CDR3 spells CASIYGETQYF. For the CDR3, the DNA is TGTGCCAGCATTTACGGAGAGACCCAGTACTTC.

The V gene is TRBV7-9, the J gene TRBJ1-3; possibly TRBD1 for D (5 bases). Germline V lookup: CDR1 SEHNR, CDR2 FQNEAQ (reference sequence). With 6 bases removed from V and 8 bases from J, the gap between germline ends came to 14 bases. The CDR3 contains 13 residues. The CDR3 spells CASRSQGLDTIYF. CDR3 nucleotide sequence: TGTGCCAGCAGGTCTCAGGGTTTGGACACCATATATTTT.

This chain uses TRBV5-1 with TRBJ1-4; 11 bases are shared with TRBD1. Germline loops: CDR1 SGHRS, CDR2 YFSETQ. V was clipped by 7 bases and J by 10 bases; unmatched bases: 9. This CDR3 is 14 amino acids long. CDR3 sequence (DNA): TGCGCCAGCGCCGACGGGACAGGGGGAGGAAAACTGTTTTTT. Protein sequence: CASADGTGGGKLFF.

This clone was seen only once. CDR3 amino acids: CATTYPGRVYQPQHF. The CDR3 DNA sequence: TGTGCCACCACCTACCCCGGCAGGGTCTATCAGCCCCAGCATTTT. The V call is TRBV15, the J call TRBJ1-5; perhaps TRBD1 as D (5 bases). The CDR3 contains 15 residues. V was shortened by 7 bases and J by 5 bases, with 18 bases between the two germline ends. Germline CDR1 and CDR2: LNHNV and YYDKDF (reference sequence).

In this sample, this clone turned up once. The J gene is TRBJ1-4, the V gene TRBV11-1; TRBD1 matches at 10 bases. Germline lookup yields CDR1 SGHAT and CDR2 FQDESV (reference sequence). The CDR3 runs 15 residues. Losses at the gene ends were 3 bases for V and 3 bases for J; bases not matched to a gene: 1. DNA of the CDR3: TGTGCCAGCAGCTTGGACAGGGGGTCTAATGAAAAACTGTTTTTT. This sequence encodes CASSLDRGSNEKLFF.

The V call is TRBV30, the J call TRBJ1-3; D is uncertain. Trimming cost V 0 bases and J 1 base, with 7 bases left between them. Per the germline V gene, CDR1 is GTSNPN and CDR2 is SVGIG (reference sequence). The length of the CDR3 is 14 residues. This CDR3 is CAWSVLNSGNTIYF. CDR3 nucleotides: TGTGCCTGGAGTGTTTTAAATTCTGGAAACACCATATATTTT.

J is TRBJ1-1 and V is TRBV19; TRBD1 aligns across 7 bases. The CDR3 length is 12 residues. Germline V CDR1 and CDR2: LNHDA, SQIVND (reference sequence). V dropped 2 bases and J dropped 10; count of bases not matched to a gene: 4. This chain's CDR3 is CASSIPGQLAFF. The CDR3 DNA reads as TGTGCCAGTAGTATACCGGGACAGTTAGCTTTCTTT.